A single sample gave rise to the 2 T cell receptor beta chains below, sequenced in a study of STAT3 mutations in large granular lymphocyte leukemia. Study outcomes and limitations: At least one immunodominant TCR beta clonotype appeared in every T-cell large granular lymphocyte leukemia patient.

These receptors are not linked to any known antigen. Generated by immunoSEQ multiplex PCR, the TCRdb table keeps only in-frame clones and is missing some. The sample carries under 35,000 clones, over 65% recorded once. The sequencing input was peripheral blood mononuclear cells. These receptors all stem from a woman aged 50 to 60 with T-cell large granular lymphocyte leukemia. Some clones in this sample may be carry-over from other donors' samples.

A word on this clone: At one end, the junction sequence differs from germline, possibly due to a read error. V and J are TRBV30 and TRBJ2-1; TRBD2 is a possible D gene (5 bases). This CDR3 is 12 amino acids long. Germline loops: CDR1 GTSNPN, CDR2 SVGIG (reference sequence). In DNA form, the CDR3 reads TGCGCCGGGGTCCGTGGATTGGATGAGCAGTTCTTC. It translates to CAGVRGLDEQFF.

This chain uses TRBV5-6 with TRBJ1-1; 10 nucleotides align to TRBD1. V gave up 4 bases and J gave up 6 bases; unmatched junction bases: 6. This CDR3 region has 14 residues. Germline V CDR1 and CDR2: SGHDT, YYEEEE. The CDR3 loop reads CASSSRDRGPEAFF. In nucleotides, the CDR3 is TGTGCCAGCAGCAGCCGGGACAGGGGCCCTGAAGCTTTCTTT.